A single sample gave rise to the 23 T cell receptor beta chains below, sequenced in a study of blood T cell repertoires in COVID-19 (dated by TCRdb to about 2020). The protocol used for the library was the immunoSEQ multiplex PCR assay. Drawn from immuneACCESS, this table holds only the in-frame rearrangements with V and J called that TCRdb kept. Clones are partly lost; checked studies trace under half to an unresolved V gene and leave the rest unexplained. The sample includes hundreds of thousands of clones, with approximately 91% observed a single time. Around 9.5% of the sample is in the top ten clones. Sequenced: PBMCs or T cells enriched from blood (not recorded which). The receptor set was obtained from a woman in her thirties or forties who had recovered from COVID-19.

The genes are TRBV4-1 and TRBJ2-5, with D possibly matching TRBD2 (5 bases). There are 18 residues in the CDR3. The V gene lost 0 bases and the J gene lost 4 bases, with 21 bases spanning the gap. CDR1 and CDR2 (germline): MGHRA, YSYEKL. The CDR3 here is CASSQEGGLRPNSETQYF. CDR3 coding DNA: TGCGCCAGCAGCCAAGAAGGCGGGTTGAGGCCTAACTCAGAGACCCAGTACTTC.

The V gene is TRBV7-8, the J gene TRBJ2-1, with D maybe TRBD2 (6 bases). Germline loops: CDR1 SGHVS, CDR2 FQNEAQ. The CDR3 is made up of 16 amino acids. Trimming removed 3 bases at V and 1 base at J, with 13 bases between. The CDR3 bases are TGTGCCAGCAGCTTTGCGGGACGGACTTCCTACAATGAGCAGTTCTTC. This encodes CASSFAGRTSYNEQFF.

The chain recombines TRBV7-3 with TRBJ2-1; D is possibly TRBD2 (6 bases). The length of the CDR3 is 14 residues. Germline CDR1 SGHTA, CDR2 FQGTGA. Trimming left V 5 bases short and J 4 bases short, with 12 bases between. The CDR3 DNA sequence: TGTGCCAGCAGCGAGCGGGTCCCATACAATGAGCAGTTCTTC. This translates into CASSERVPYNEQFF. The whole variable domain, remainder taken from reference TRBV7-3 and TRBJ2-1, is GAGVSQTPSNKVTEKGKYVELRCDPISGHTALYWYRQSLGQGPEFLIYFQGTGAADDSGLPNDRFFAVRPEGSVSTLKIQRTERGDSAVYLCASSERVPYNEQFFGPGTRLTVL.

The chain uses TRBV6-5 and TRBJ2-1; D gene uncertain. Looked up from germline, CDR1 is MNHEY and CDR2 is SVGAGI. The CDR3 runs to 12 residues. The germline V and J ends were trimmed by 0 bases and 7 bases, with 4 bases remaining between them. CDR3 sequence reads: CASSYSRNEQFF. The CDR3 coding sequence is TGTGCCAGCAGTTACTCCAGAAATGAGCAGTTCTTC.

The chain carries TRBV7-3 and TRBJ2-1; 12 bases fit TRBD2. In germline, CDR1 is SGHTA, CDR2 FQGTGA. CDR3 length: 20 residues. With 5 bases clipped from V and 3 bases from J, the junction kept 17 bases outside the gene matches. The CDR3 loop reads CASSPSGRLAGDLRYNEQFF. The DNA of the CDR3 is TGTGCCAGCAGCCCCTCAGGTAGACTAGCGGGGGATCTGCGCTACAATGAGCAGTTCTTC.

The genes are TRBV5-1 and TRBJ1-5; D uncertain. The ends were cut back, 0 bases at V and 3 bases at J, with 10 bases in the middle. From germline, CDR1 is SGHRS and CDR2 YFSETQ. The CDR3 length is 15 residues. Here the CDR3 DNA reads TGCGCCAGCAGCTTGGCCTCCGGTTCCAATCAGCCCCAGCATTTT. Its translation: CASSLASGSNQPQHF.

V and J are TRBV6-1 and TRBJ1-1; D remains unclear. In germline, CDR1 is MNHNS, CDR2 SASEGT. There are 13 residues in the CDR3. Trimming took off 5 bases at V and 6 bases at J, with 13 bases between the two ends. Written as DNA, the CDR3 is TGTGCCAGCAGTTATGGCCAGGCCGCTGAAGCTTTCTTT. Its translation is CASSYGQAAEAFF.

The J gene is TRBJ1-1, the V gene TRBV6-5; D may be TRBD1 (5 bases). The V and J ends lost 4 bases and 3 bases respectively, with 9 bases between them. The CDR3 has 13 amino acids. Germline loops: CDR1 MNHEY, CDR2 SVGAGI. This CDR3 is CASSLGGDTEAFF. CDR3 nucleotide sequence: TGTGCCAGCAGTTTGGGAGGGGACACTGAAGCTTTCTTT.

The chain carries TRBV27 and TRBJ1-1, with TRBD1 matching over 10 bases. The V segment lost 5 bases and the J segment 5 bases; nucleotides outside the gene matches: 11. This CDR3 is built from 16 residues. Germline-derived CDR1 and CDR2 are MNHEY and SMNVEV (reference sequence). This CDR3 reads CASSQGQGLRGTEAFF. The CDR3 bases are TGTGCCAGCAGTCAGGGACAGGGGTTGAGAGGTACTGAAGCTTTCTTT.

The chain carries TRBV5-6 and TRBJ2-3, with unresolved D. V was clipped by 3 bases and J by 4 bases, with 6 bases between them. The CDR3 spans 12 residues. Germline V gene sequence: CDR1 SGHDT, CDR2 YYEEEE. The CDR3 region is CASSSVADTQYF. CDR3 DNA: TGTGCCAGCAGCTCGGTCGCAGATACGCAGTATTTT.

The chain couples TRBV29-1 to TRBJ2-3; possible D gene TRBD2, 5 bases. This CDR3 is 15 amino acids long. The V end lost 5 bases, the J end lost 1 base, and 16 bases lay between the germline ends. Per the germline V gene, CDR1 is SQVTM and CDR2 is ANQGSEA. The CDR3 nucleotides read TGCAGCGTTCGGGGTAGCTCGAGGGGCACAGATACGCAGTATTTT. Its translation is CSVRGSSRGTDTQYF.

About this clone itself: One end of the junction is discordant with germline, which a read error may explain. V gene TRBV19 combines with J gene TRBJ1-2; 7 nucleotides match TRBD1. Germline V gene lookup returns CDR1 LNHDA and CDR2 SQIVND (reference sequence). The CDR3 is 15 amino acids. CDR3 region: CASSIPGQRGHGYTF. The CDR3 DNA follows: TGTGCCAGCAGTATCCCGGGACAGAGGGGTCATGGCTACACCTTC. The variable domain in full, with the rest retrieved from reference TRBV19 and TRBJ1-2, is DGGITQSPKYLFRKEGQNVTLSCEQNLNHDAMYWYRQDPGQGLRLIYYSQIVNDFQKGDIAEGYSVSREKKESFPLTVTSAQKNPTAFYLCASSIPGQRGHGYTFGSGTRLTVV.

The chain recombines TRBV9 with TRBJ2-7; 9 bases fit TRBD1. Germline V gene lookup returns CDR1 SGDLS and CDR2 YYNGEE. V lost 0 bases, J lost 9 bases, and 7 bases stayed unmatched. This CDR3 spans 14 amino acids. CDR3 residues: CASSVGDRALVQYF. The CDR3 bases are TGTGCCAGCAGCGTAGGGGACAGGGCGCTGGTGCAGTACTTC.

V is TRBV24-1 and J is TRBJ1-4, with TRBD1 identical over 10 bases. The CDR3 extends over 17 amino acids. Germline V lookup: CDR1 KGHDR, CDR2 SFDVKD. V lost 2 bases, J lost 3 bases, and 5 bases stayed unmatched. The CDR3 is CATSDSRQGAANEKLFF. The CDR3 nucleotides read TGTGCCACCAGTGATTCGCGACAGGGGGCTGCTAATGAAAAACTGTTTTTT.

V gene TRBV27 combines with J gene TRBJ1-5; D is perhaps TRBD1 (6 bases). V lost 10 bases to trimming and J lost 6 bases, with 13 bases between them. The CDR3 totals 12 residues. The germline V gene has CDR1 MNHEY and CDR2 SMNVEV (reference sequence). The CDR3 loop is CATAGVGQPQHF. CDR3 bases: TGTGCCACCGCAGGGGTGGGTCAGCCCCAGCATTTT.

This clone was picked up a small number of times. DNA for the CDR3: TGCGCCAGCAGCAATCAGGGGGGATCCTACGAGCAGTACTTC. It translates to CASSNQGGSYEQYF. The chain uses TRBV5-1 and TRBJ2-7; tentatively, D is TRBD1 (7 bases). The germline gives CDR1 SGHRS, CDR2 YFSETQ. Between the trimmed V and J ends, which lost 4 bases and 1 base, there was a span of 12 bases. The CDR3 length is 14 residues.

The count of this clone is one. The V gene is TRBV2, the J gene TRBJ2-7, with 8 positions matching TRBD2. Germline CDR1 and CDR2: SNHLY and FYNNEI. The CDR3 runs to 14 residues. V lost 7 bases to trimming and J lost 2 bases; unmatched junction nucleotides: 7. For the CDR3, the DNA is TGTGCCAGCAAATCTGCGGGGGGAACCTACGAGCAGTACTTC. This codes for CASKSAGGTYEQYF.

The chain carries TRBV6-5 and TRBJ2-5; 8 nucleotides align to TRBD1. V lost 5 bases and J lost 5; bases outside the gene matches: 10. CDR3 size: 15 residues. Germline V gene sequence: CDR1 MNHEY, CDR2 SVGAGI. The CDR3 sequence is CASSTGTGLWETQYF. CDR3 bases: TGTGCCAGCAGTACCGGGACAGGCCTTTGGGAGACCCAGTACTTC.

Only one count was recorded for this clone. The chain links TRBV5-4 to TRBJ2-2; 8 nucleotides match TRBD1. The ends lost 3 bases at V and 1 base at J; junction bases unmatched: 5. The CDR3 sequence is 16 residues long. Per germline, CDR1 SGHNT and CDR2 YYREEE (reference sequence). The CDR3 bases are TGTGCCAGCAGCTCAGGACAGGGCGGGAACACCGGGGAGCTGTTTTTT. Its protein is CASSSGQGGNTGELFF.

This rearrangement joins TRBV10-3 to TRBJ2-2; 8 bases are shared with TRBD2. Germline V gene lookup returns CDR1 ENHRY and CDR2 SYGVKD. This CDR3 contains 15 residues. V gave up 7 bases and J gave up 5 bases; unmatched junction bases: 9. Here the CDR3 reads CAINKAGEGTGELFF. In DNA form, the CDR3 reads TGTGCCATCAACAAAGCGGGAGAGGGTACCGGGGAGCTGTTTTTT.

The rearrangement links TRBV28 to TRBJ1-3; no clear D. Germline loops: CDR1 MDHEN, CDR2 SYDVKM. CDR3 length: 16 amino acids. Trimming removed 3 bases from V and 0 bases from J, with 12 bases in between. CDR3 in amino acids: CASSLDSYSSGNTIYF. DNA of the CDR3: TGTGCCAGCAGTTTGGACTCCTACTCCTCTGGAAACACCATATATTTT.

The chain links TRBV18 to TRBJ1-2, with D perhaps matching TRBD1 (5 bases). V was shortened by 5 bases and J by 4 bases, with 14 bases between the two germline ends. Germline V gene sequence: CDR1 KGHSH, CDR2 LQKENI. The CDR3 runs 14 residues. The CDR3 loop is CASSSLGGSYGYTF. The CDR3 DNA follows: TGTGCCAGCTCATCCCTGGGGGGAAGCTATGGCTACACCTTC.

This chain links TRBV7-2 with TRBJ2-1; D is perhaps TRBD2 (6 bases). The length of the CDR3 is 16 residues. Trimming took off 5 bases at V and 7 bases at J, with 21 bases between the two ends. Germline CDR1 and CDR2: SGHTA and FQGNSA. CDR3 sequence (DNA): TGTGCCAGCAGCCCCCAAGTTGGGAGGATCTTTAATGAGCAGTTCTTC. This translates into CASSPQVGRIFNEQFF.